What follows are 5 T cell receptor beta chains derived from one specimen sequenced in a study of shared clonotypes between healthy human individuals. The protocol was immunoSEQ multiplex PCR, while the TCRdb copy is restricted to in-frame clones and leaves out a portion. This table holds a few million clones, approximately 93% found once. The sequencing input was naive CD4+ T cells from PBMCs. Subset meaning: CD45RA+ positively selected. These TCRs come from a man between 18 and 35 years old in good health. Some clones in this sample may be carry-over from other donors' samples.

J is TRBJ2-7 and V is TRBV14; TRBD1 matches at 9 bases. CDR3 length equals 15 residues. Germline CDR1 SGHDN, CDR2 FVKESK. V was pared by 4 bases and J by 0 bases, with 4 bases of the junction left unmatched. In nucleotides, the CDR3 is TGTGCCAGCAGCCCGGGACAGGGAAGCTCCTACGAGCAGTACTTC. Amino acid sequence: CASSPGQGSSYEQYF.

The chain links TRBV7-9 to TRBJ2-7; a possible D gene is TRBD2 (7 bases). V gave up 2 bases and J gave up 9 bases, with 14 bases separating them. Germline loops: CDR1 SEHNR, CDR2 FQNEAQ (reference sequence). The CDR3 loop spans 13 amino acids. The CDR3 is CASSLQQGGGQYF. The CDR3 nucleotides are TGTGCCAGCAGCTTACAGCAGGGAGGGGGGCAGTACTTC.

The CDR3 nucleotides read TGTGCCAGCAGCTTGGTGGGACAGGGTGCAGCTTTCTTT. Translation: CASSLVGQGAAFF. V and J are TRBV5-4 and TRBJ1-1, with 9 bases that match TRBD1. Trimming cost V 0 bases and J 10 bases; bases outside gene matches: 4. The CDR3 is 13 residues long. In germline, CDR1 is SGHNT, CDR2 YYREEE (reference sequence).

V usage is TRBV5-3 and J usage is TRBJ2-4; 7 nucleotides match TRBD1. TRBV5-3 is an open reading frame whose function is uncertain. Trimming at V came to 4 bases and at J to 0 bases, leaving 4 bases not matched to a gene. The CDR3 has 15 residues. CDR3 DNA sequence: TGTGCCAGAAGCACGGGACAGATAGCCAAAAACATTCAGTACTTC. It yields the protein CARSTGQIAKNIQYF.

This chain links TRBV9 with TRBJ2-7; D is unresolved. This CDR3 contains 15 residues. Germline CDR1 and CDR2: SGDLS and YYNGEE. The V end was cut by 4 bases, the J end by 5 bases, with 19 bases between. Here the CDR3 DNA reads TGTGCCAGCAGCTCTCCGGACCGCGGATCCCACGAGCAGTACTTC. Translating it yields CASSSPDRGSHEQYF.